Listed below are T cell receptor beta chains from one sample, sequenced in a study of blood T cell repertoires in COVID-19. The assay was immunoSEQ multiplex PCR, and TCRdb's table has in-frame clones only and misses some. The sample holds some 180,000 clones, about 75% seen once. Input material: peripheral blood. The receptors derive from a woman aged 50 to 60 with active or convalescent COVID-19. Each CDR3 is given with its conserved first and last residue. The D gene is left open where the match is weak. Only part of the rows carry a size: once, few, many, or a class if the clone is expanded.

len	v_gene	abundance	d_gene	j_gene	CDR3aa	CDR3nt
16	TRBV5-4	-	TRBD2	TRBJ2-2	CASSPKLAGLAGELFF	TGTGCCAGCAGCCCGAAACTAGCGGGGTTGGCCGGGGAGCTGTTTTTT
14	TRBV29-1	-	TRBD1	TRBJ2-1	CSVVTGEIYNEQFF	TGCAGCGTTGTGACAGGGGAGATTTACAATGAGCAGTTCTTC
14	TRBV6-5	-	-	TRBJ2-3	CASKRQESTDTQYF	TGTGCCAGCAAAAGACAGGAAAGCACAGATACGCAGTATTTT
15	TRBV28	-	-	TRBJ2-3	CASSLPNRETDTQYF	TGTGCCAGCAGTTTGCCGAACAGGGAAACAGATACGCAGTATTTT
16	TRBV19	-	-	TRBJ2-4	CASSIVLREYKNIQYF	TGTGCCAGTAGTATAGTCTTACGGGAGTACAAAAACATTCAGTACTTC
14	TRBV19	-	TRBD2	TRBJ2-1	CASSIAGALYEQFF	TGTGCCAGTAGTATCGCGGGAGCCCTCTATGAGCAGTTCTTC
13	TRBV11-1	-	-	TRBJ1-2	CASSLERNYGYTF	TGTGCCAGCAGCTTAGAACGGAACTATGGCTACACCTTC
17	TRBV19	-	TRBD1	TRBJ1-2	CASSASGTGRRNYGYTF	TGTGCCAGTAGTGCCTCCGGGACAGGGAGACGGAACTATGGCTACACCTTC
16	TRBV29-1	-	-	TRBJ2-4	CSVEDWDLAAKNIQYF	TGCAGCGTTGAAGATTGGGACTTGGCCGCCAAAAACATTCAGTACTTC
15	TRBV5-6	once	-	TRBJ1-1	CASSLRWTGSTEAFF	TGTGCCAGCAGCTTGCGATGGACGGGAAGCACTGAAGCTTTCTTT
12	TRBV27	-	TRBD1	TRBJ1-2	CASRKQGYGYTF	TGTGCCAGCAGAAAACAGGGGTATGGCTACACCTTC
16	TRBV4-1	-	TRBD1	TRBJ2-1	CASSQEDRGRIREQFF	TGCGCCAGCAGCCAAGAGGACAGGGGTAGGATTCGGGAGCAGTTCTTC
15	TRBV11-2	once	TRBD2	TRBJ2-3	CASSLGGLAADTQYF	TGTGCCAGCAGCTTAGGAGGACTAGCGGCAGATACGCAGTATTTT
15	TRBV29-1	-	TRBD1	TRBJ1-2	CSVDFVGQGSYGYTF	TGCAGCGTTGATTTTGTGGGACAGGGGTCCTATGGCTACACCTTC
13	TRBV5-1	-	TRBD2	TRBJ2-7	CASSLVSGGEQYF	TGCGCCAGCAGCTTGGTTAGCGGGGGCGAGCAGTACTTC
16	TRBV5-1	once	TRBD1	TRBJ2-5	CASSLVGTDRQETQYF	TGCGCCAGCAGCTTGGTGGGGACAGACAGACAAGAGACCCAGTACTTC
14	TRBV7-9	-	-	TRBJ2-3	CASSLGASTDTQYF	TGTGCCAGCAGCTTAGGGGCGAGCACAGATACGCAGTATTTT
18	TRBV5-4	-	TRBD1	TRBJ2-7	CASSFSSSNRGLIYEQYF	TGTGCCAGCAGCTTTAGTTCGTCGAACAGGGGGCTAATCTACGAGCAGTACTTC
16	TRBV5-5	once	-	TRBJ2-1	CASSLMEGVSYNEQFF	TGTGCCAGCAGCTTGATGGAAGGGGTATCCTACAATGAGCAGTTCTTC
14	TRBV6-2/TRBV6-3	-	-	TRBJ1-2	CASSRSAGSYGYTF	TGTGCCAGCAGCCGATCCGCGGGCAGCTATGGCTACACCTTC
12	TRBV28	many	-	TRBJ1-2	CASSRANYGYTF	TGTGCCAGCAGTCGAGCTAACTATGGCTACACCTTC
15	TRBV7-2	few	-	TRBJ2-2	CASSSWRGPNGELFF	TGTGCCAGCAGCTCCTGGAGGGGGCCAAACGGGGAGCTGTTTTTT
16	TRBV19	-	-	TRBJ1-2	CASSIARQRANYGYTF	TGTGCCAGTAGTATAGCCCGACAGAGAGCTAACTATGGCTACACCTTC
14	TRBV30	-	-	TRBJ1-5	CAWRSGVGNQPQHF	TGTGCCTGGAGGTCGGGGGTTGGCAATCAGCCCCAGCATTTT
16	TRBV7-2	-	TRBD1	TRBJ1-1	CASSFDRGLADTEAFF	TGTGCCAGCAGCTTTGACAGGGGGTTAGCGGACACTGAAGCTTTCTTT
15	TRBV7-3	-	TRBD1	TRBJ1-2	CASSSGQGSRYGYTF	TGTGCCAGCAGCTCGGGACAGGGATCGAGATATGGCTACACCTTC
16	TRBV28	-	TRBD1	TRBJ1-5	CASSSPGQGRNQPQHF	TGTGCCAGCAGTTCCCCGGGACAGGGGAGGAATCAGCCCCAGCATTTT
17	TRBV6-1	-	TRBD1	TRBJ1-1	CASSGGQGGSGNTEAFF	TGTGCCAGCAGTGGGGGACAGGGAGGGAGTGGGAACACTGAAGCTTTCTTT
14	TRBV7-8	-	TRBD1	TRBJ1-5	CASSLMTGNQPQHF	TGTGCCAGCAGCCTTATGACAGGGAATCAGCCCCAGCATTTT
14	TRBV27	-	TRBD1	TRBJ2-5	CASSVLGQGETQYF	TGTGCCAGCAGCGTCCTCGGACAGGGTGAGACCCAGTACTTC
14	TRBV5-5	medium-sized	-	TRBJ1-2	CASSLDGANYGYTF	TGTGCCAGCAGCTTGGACGGTGCCAACTATGGCTACACCTTC
16	TRBV18	-	TRBD2	TRBJ2-5	CASSPPGLAGQETQYF	TGTGCCAGCTCACCTCCGGGACTAGCGGGACAAGAGACCCAGTACTTC
13	TRBV5-6	-	-	TRBJ1-4	CASSLDRAEKLFF	TGTGCCAGCAGCTTGGACAGGGCGGAAAAACTGTTTTTT
15	TRBV7-9	medium-sized	TRBD2	TRBJ2-7	CASSLGSGGVSEQYF	TGTGCCAGCAGCTTAGGGTCCGGGGGGGTTTCCGAGCAGTACTTC
15	TRBV9	once	-	TRBJ2-1	CASSARQDHYNEQFF	TGTGCCAGCAGCGCAAGACAGGACCACTACAATGAGCAGTTCTTC
15	TRBV7-6	-	-	TRBJ1-1	CASSLGPGAKTEAFF	TGTGCCAGCAGCTTAGGTCCAGGGGCAAAAACTGAAGCTTTCTTT
13	TRBV6-1	-	-	TRBJ1-5	CASSEMFSQPQHF	TGTGCCAGCAGTGAAATGTTTAGTCAGCCCCAGCATTTT
16	TRBV6-6	few	-	TRBJ2-7	CASSYSSGQTPYEQYF	TGTGCCAGCAGTTACTCCTCAGGGCAAACCCCCTACGAGCAGTACTTC
14	TRBV6-6	-	-	TRBJ1-1	CASSLRQDYTEAFF	TGTGCCAGCAGTTTACGACAGGACTACACTGAAGCTTTCTTT
15	TRBV5-1	-	-	TRBJ1-4	CASSPWGGTNEKLFF	TGCGCCAGCTCCCCTTGGGGGGGAACTAATGAAAAACTGTTTTTT
14	TRBV2	once	-	TRBJ1-4	CASSEWQGGEKLFF	TGTGCCAGCAGTGAGTGGCAGGGAGGCGAAAAACTGTTTTTT
15	TRBV18	-	-	TRBJ1-1	CASSPRTDAGTEAFF	TGTGCCAGCTCCCCTAGGACAGACGCGGGCACTGAAGCTTTCTTT
14	TRBV28	-	-	TRBJ2-5	CATIGSVGVQTQYF	TGTGCCACTATCGGGTCGGTAGGGGTGCAGACCCAGTACTTC
13	TRBV30	-	-	TRBJ2-3	CAWSPYSPDTQYF	TGTGCCTGGAGCCCCTATTCCCCAGATACGCAGTATTTT
15	TRBV28	-	-	TRBJ1-1	CASSLSGEIGTEAFF	TGTGCCAGCAGTTTATCCGGAGAGATAGGCACTGAAGCTTTCTTT
15	TRBV5-5	-	-	TRBJ2-5	CASTRGPGEPETQYF	TGTGCCAGCACCCGAGGCCCGGGAGAGCCGGAGACCCAGTACTTC
16	TRBV9	-	TRBD1	TRBJ1-1	CASSAGPGQGNTEAFF	TGTGCCAGCAGCGCGGGGCCGGGACAGGGAAACACTGAAGCTTTCTTT
13	TRBV12-3/TRBV12-4	-	-	TRBJ1-1	CASSPNQGTEAFF	TGTGCCAGCAGTCCGAACCAGGGTACTGAAGCTTTCTTT
14	TRBV5-6	-	-	TRBJ1-2	CASSPPVGLNGYTF	TGTGCCAGCAGCCCCCCCGTCGGGTTGAATGGCTACACCTTC
14	TRBV7-2	-	TRBD2	TRBJ2-3	CASSWAGGGDTQYF	TGTGCCAGCAGCTGGGCGGGAGGGGGAGATACGCAGTATTTT
13	TRBV18	many	-	TRBJ2-5	CASSRGPSETQYF	TGTGCCAGCTCAAGGGGCCCCAGCGAGACCCAGTACTTC
11	TRBV6-6	-	-	TRBJ1-1	CADGGSTEAFF	TGTGCCGACGGGGGGTCCACTGAAGCTTTCTTT
15	TRBV19	-	-	TRBJ2-7	CASSIAGTPPYEQYF	TGTGCCAGTAGTATCGCCGGGACACCACCCTACGAGCAGTACTTC
15	TRBV27	-	TRBD2	TRBJ2-5	CASSSRTSGQETQYF	TGTGCCAGCAGTTCGCGGACTAGCGGCCAAGAGACCCAGTACTTC
14	TRBV6-5	-	-	TRBJ1-2	CASRKGVTNYGYTF	TGTGCCAGCCGTAAGGGGGTAACTAACTATGGCTACACCTTC
15	TRBV5-6	-	TRBD1	TRBJ1-4	CASSRAGTGAEKLFF	TGTGCCAGCAGCAGGGCCGGGACAGGGGCTGAAAAACTGTTTTTT
16	TRBV19	-	-	TRBJ1-6	CASSIGQNGYNSPLHF	TGTGCCAGTAGTATAGGTCAGAATGGCTATAATTCACCCCTCCACTTT
15	TRBV7-2	few	TRBD2	TRBJ2-2	CASSQGTSGAGELFF	TGTGCCAGCAGCCAAGGGACTAGCGGGGCCGGGGAGCTGTTTTTT
15	TRBV19	few	-	TRBJ2-4	CASIEQPGVKNIQYF	TGTGCCAGTATTGAACAGCCAGGGGTTAAAAACATTCAGTACTTC